One sample yielded the 30 T cell receptor beta chains listed below, sequenced in a study of blood T cell repertoires in COVID-19. Clones were read by immunoSEQ multiplex PCR, and TCRdb kept only the in-frame ones, dropping some. The profile shows about 380,000 clones, approximately 80% of them singletons. The sample consisted of peripheral blood. The receptors stem from a human donor with acute or convalescent COVID-19. The donor label of this sample is uncertain.

This clone was found once. The genes are TRBV29-1 and TRBJ1-1; 8 nucleotides align to TRBD1. Germline trimming cut 5 bases from V and 4 bases from J; bases unmatched to any gene: 6. The CDR3 consists of 13 residues. The germline gives CDR1 SQVTM, CDR2 ANQGSEA. CDR3 nucleotides: TGCAGCGTTATGACAGGGGAGAGCACTGAAGCTTTCTTT. Translation: CSVMTGESTEAFF. Together with reference TRBV29-1 and TRBJ1-1, the CDR3 gives the full variable domain: SAVISQKPSRDICQRGTSLTIQCQVDSQVTMMFWYRQQPGQSLTLIATANQGSEATYESGFVIDKFPISRPNLTFSTLTVSNMSPEDSSIYLCSVMTGESTEAFFGQGTRLTVV.

The rearrangement links TRBV6-5 to TRBJ1-1; TRBD1 aligns across 8 bases. The junction had 4 bases not matched to a gene; V was cut back by 7 bases and J by 0 bases. The CDR3 runs to 14 residues. The germline V gene has CDR1 MNHEY and CDR2 SVGAGI. CDR3 residues: CASTRTGMNTEAFF. CDR3 nucleotides: TGTGCCAGCACCCGGACAGGGATGAACACTGAAGCTTTCTTT.

The V gene is TRBV18, the J gene TRBJ1-1; D is unresolved. V dropped 6 bases and J dropped 1 base, with 12 bases sitting between them. The CDR3 loop spans 14 amino acids. Germline lookup yields CDR1 KGHSH and CDR2 LQKENI. CDR3 in amino acids: CASSLRRGNTEAFF. DNA of the CDR3: TGTGCCAGCTCCCTTAGACGCGGGAACACTGAAGCTTTCTTT.

This clone was counted a single time. The chain recombines TRBV5-4 with TRBJ2-5; 8 nucleotides line up with TRBD2. This CDR3 comprises 17 residues. V lost 3 bases, J lost 1 base, and 11 bases stayed unmatched. Germline V CDR1 and CDR2: SGHNT, YYREEE (reference sequence). The CDR3 DNA follows: TGTGCCAGCAGCTCGGTTGCGGGACTAGGGCCCCAAGAGACCCAGTACTTC. Its protein is CASSSVAGLGPQETQYF.

The gene calls are TRBV12-5 and TRBJ2-1; possible D gene TRBD2, 7 bases. Per germline, CDR1 LGHNT and CDR2 FRNRAP. The CDR3 has 15 amino acids. Trimming took 5 bases from V and 8 from J, leaving 19 bases between them. The CDR3 loop reads CASGPSGAGAYEQFF. In nucleotides, the CDR3 is TGTGCTAGTGGTCCTTCGGGGGCGGGAGCCTATGAGCAGTTCTTC.

Written as DNA, the CDR3 is TGCGCCAGCAGCCCCGGGGGTACAGGGGTCCCCTATGGCTACACCTTC. Translating gives CASSPGGTGVPYGYTF. The chain couples TRBV5-1 to TRBJ1-2, with 7 bases lining up with TRBD1. Germline V gene lookup returns CDR1 SGHRS and CDR2 YFSETQ. After removal of 4 bases from V and 4 bases from J, the junction contained 13 bases not matched to a gene. The CDR3 is 16 amino acids.

The genes are TRBV30 and TRBJ1-5; 7 bases fit TRBD1. J gave up 1 base and V 4 bases, and 7 bases lay outside the gene matches. This CDR3 contains 15 residues. CDR1 and CDR2 from the germline V gene are GTSNPN and SVGIG (reference sequence). CDR3: CAWKEGTASNQPQHF. The CDR3 nucleotides read TGTGCCTGGAAGGAAGGGACAGCCAGCAATCAGCCCCAGCATTTT. The variable domain in full, completed from reference TRBV30 and TRBJ1-5, reads SQTIHQWPATLVQPVGSPLSLECTVEGTSNPNLYWYRQAAGRGLQLLFYSVGIGQISSEVPQNLSASRPQDRQFILSSKKLLLSDSGFYLCAWKEGTASNQPQHFGDGTRLSIL.

Here the CDR3 reads CASIPGGKGNYGYTF. For the CDR3, the DNA is TGTGCCAGCATTCCGGGGGGTAAAGGGAACTATGGCTACACCTTC. The J gene is TRBJ1-2, the V gene TRBV6-5, with a possible D match to TRBD1 (5 bases). Between the trimmed V and J ends, which lost 7 bases and 2 bases, there was a span of 17 bases. Per germline, CDR1 MNHEY and CDR2 SVGAGI. CDR3 size: 15 residues.

The chain uses TRBV28 and TRBJ1-2; D is unclear. V lost 3 bases, J lost 4 bases, and 12 bases lay in between. Germline V gene lookup returns CDR1 MDHEN and CDR2 SYDVKM. There are 14 residues in the CDR3. The DNA of the CDR3 is TGTGCCAGCAGTTTGGTCAGAAATTTCTATGGCTACACCTTC. Encoded protein: CASSLVRNFYGYTF.

A note on this clone: Different DNA sequences within this sample yield the same CDR3. The chain joins TRBV5-1 to TRBJ2-6, with 8 bases aligning to TRBD2. The CDR3 covers 18 residues. The ends lost 0 bases at V and 2 bases at J; junction bases unmatched: 7. Per germline, CDR1 SGHRS and CDR2 YFSETQ. CDR3 region: CASSLAGGAGTGANVLTF. CDR3 in DNA: TGCGCCAGCAGCTTGGCCGGGGGGGCGGGGACTGGGGCCAACGTCCTGACTTTC.

The chain recombines TRBV7-8 with TRBJ1-1, with unresolved D. Germline assignment: CDR1 SGHVS and CDR2 FQNEAQ. V gave up 2 bases and J gave up 0 bases, with 22 bases separating them. The CDR3 is 19 residues long. The CDR3 sequence is CASSLSSGREGLMNTEAFF. CDR3 nucleotides: TGTGCCAGCAGCTTATCATCCGGTCGGGAGGGCCTTATGAACACTGAAGCTTTCTTT.

V gene TRBV5-6 combines with J gene TRBJ2-7; D perhaps matches TRBD1 (5 bases). The V gene's germline CDR1 is SGHDT and CDR2 YYEEEE. This CDR3 region has 12 residues. V dropped 1 base and J dropped 6 bases, with 8 bases sitting between them. DNA for the CDR3: TGTGCCAGCAGCTTGATCGACAGCGAGCAGTACTTC. It codes for CASSLIDSEQYF.

This chain links TRBV3-1 (or the pseudogene TRBV3-2) with TRBJ1-1; D uncertain. CDR1 is LGHDT and CDR2 is YNNKEL in the germline V gene (reference sequence). The germline V and J ends were trimmed by 4 bases and 1 base, with 13 bases remaining between them. The CDR3 loop spans 15 amino acids. As DNA, the CDR3 is TGTGCCAGCAGCCCTATGGGCGCTAAGAACACTGAAGCTTTCTTT. Its translation is CASSPMGAKNTEAFF.

V usage is TRBV29-1 and J usage is TRBJ2-5, with D possibly being TRBD2 (5 bases). CDR1 is SQVTM and CDR2 is ANQGSEA in the germline V gene. The CDR3 contains 10 residues. V was cut by 4 bases and J by 5 bases, with 5 bases left in between. CDR3 region: CSVGGETQYF. The CDR3 DNA reads as TGCAGCGTTGGAGGGGAGACCCAGTACTTC.

The chain carries TRBV12-3 or TRBV12-4 and TRBJ1-2, with 7 bases identical to TRBD1. The CDR3 consists of 13 residues. Trimming took 6 bases from V and 2 from J; bases not matched to a gene: 3. The CDR3 protein is CASRPTGNYGYTF. For the CDR3, the DNA is TGTGCCAGCAGACCGACAGGGAACTATGGCTACACCTTC.

This clone has a handful of counts. V usage is TRBV5-1 and J usage is TRBJ2-1, with 7 positions matching TRBD2. The CDR3 contains 14 residues. With V trimmed by 4 bases and J by 7 bases, 8 bases remained unmatched. Per the germline V gene, CDR1 is SGHRS and CDR2 is YFSETQ. The CDR3 sequence: CASSTFAGANEQFF. DNA for the CDR3: TGCGCCAGCAGCACCTTCGCGGGAGCGAATGAGCAGTTCTTC.

The chain joins TRBV4-1 to TRBJ1-6, with 7 bases identical to TRBD1. Germline V lookup: CDR1 MGHRA, CDR2 YSYEKL. This CDR3 has 18 residues. V dropped 4 bases and J dropped 2; count of bases not matched to a gene: 11. CDR3 nucleotides: TGCGCCAGCAGCCCCAATGATCAGACAGGGCCCTATAATTCACCCCTCCACTTT. It specifies CASSPNDQTGPYNSPLHF.

This clone was counted a single time. The gene calls are TRBV5-1 and TRBJ2-3; 11 positions match TRBD1. CDR1 SGHRS and CDR2 YFSETQ come from the germline V gene. V was clipped by 7 bases and J by 5 bases; unmatched bases: 6. This CDR3 is 14 amino acids long. The CDR3 spells CASGTGGVGDTQYF. As DNA, the CDR3 is TGCGCCAGCGGGACAGGGGGAGTGGGAGATACGCAGTATTTT.

Worth noting for this clone: Different DNA sequences within this sample yield the same CDR3. The chain is built from TRBV18 and TRBJ1-2, with D perhaps TRBD1 (5 bases). Deletions cut 3 bases from V and 4 bases from J, with 9 bases between. This CDR3 has 13 residues. Germline loops: CDR1 KGHSH, CDR2 LQKENI. The CDR3 region has the DNA TGTGCCAGCTCACCCGCAGGGTTCTATGGCTACACCTTC. Translating it yields CASSPAGFYGYTF.

Only a few counts were recorded for this clone. The chain combines TRBV27 with TRBJ1-6; D is unresolved. This CDR3 has 15 residues. Germline assignment: CDR1 MNHEY and CDR2 SMNVEV (reference sequence). Trimming left V 2 bases short and J 0 bases short, with 5 bases between. CDR3 amino acids: CASSLVSSYNSPLHF. The CDR3 bases are TGTGCCAGCAGTTTAGTCAGCTCCTATAATTCACCCCTCCACTTT.

The CDR3 sequence: CASSLEDRGNTEAFF. CDR3 in DNA: TGCGCCAGCAGCTTGGAAGACAGGGGGAACACTGAAGCTTTCTTT. The chain has TRBV5-1 and TRBJ1-1; 8 bases map to TRBD1. J gave up 1 base and V 0 bases, and 2 bases lay outside the gene matches. Germline V gene sequence: CDR1 SGHRS, CDR2 YFSETQ. The CDR3 is 15 amino acids.

This chain uses TRBV3-1 (or the pseudogene TRBV3-2) with TRBJ1-2; D call uncertain. This CDR3 spans 13 amino acids. The germline gives CDR1 LGHDT, CDR2 YNNKEL (reference sequence). Deletions cut 4 bases from V and 6 bases from J, with 12 bases between. CDR3 region: CASSLGNPHGYTF. The CDR3 DNA reads TGTGCCAGCAGCCTCGGGAATCCACATGGCTACACCTTC.

This clone was counted once. The J gene is TRBJ2-1, the V gene TRBV29-1; the D gene is possibly TRBD1 (6 bases). V shed 4 bases and J shed 8 bases, with 15 bases lying between them. This CDR3 has 13 residues. The germline V gene has CDR1 SQVTM and CDR2 ANQGSEA. As DNA, the CDR3 is TGCAGCGTTGCAACAGGGCCTCGGGATGAGCAGTTCTTC. It is translated as CSVATGPRDEQFF.

The J gene is TRBJ1-6, the V gene TRBV27; D remains unclear. V lost 4 bases, J lost 10 bases, and 14 bases lay in between. Germline loops: CDR1 MNHEY, CDR2 SMNVEV (reference sequence). CDR3 length: 14 amino acids. CDR3 sequence (DNA): TGTGCCAGCAGTTCTAATGAATTTTGGTCACCCCTCCACTTT. Its protein is CASSSNEFWSPLHF.

The chain combines TRBV2 with TRBJ1-5, with D possibly matching TRBD1 (5 bases). Germline V lookup: CDR1 SNHLY, CDR2 FYNNEI. This CDR3 is 14 amino acids long. The V end lost 1 base, the J end lost 4 bases, and 8 bases lay between the germline ends. The CDR3 protein is CASSEGRVNQPQHF. Written as DNA, the CDR3 is TGTGCCAGCAGTGAAGGCAGGGTTAATCAGCCCCAGCATTTT.

The chain carries TRBV6-5 and TRBJ2-3; weak D call: TRBD1 (6 bases). Germline V lookup: CDR1 MNHEY, CDR2 SVGAGI. Trimming stripped 0 bases from V and 1 base from J, with 8 bases between. The CDR3 spans 15 residues. The CDR3 bases are TGTGCCAGCAGTTACTCCTGGGGGCGCACAGATACGCAGTATTTT. Protein sequence: CASSYSWGRTDTQYF.

The sample holds one count of this clone. This chain uses TRBV30 with TRBJ2-7; the match to TRBD1 covers 11 bases. The CDR3 is made up of 16 amino acids. CDR1 GTSNPN and CDR2 SVGIG come from the germline V gene (reference sequence). The V gene end was trimmed by 1 base and the J gene end by 2 bases; junction bases not matched to a gene: 7. The CDR3 bases are TGTGCCTGGAGTGCCTTCCGGGACAGGGGGGCCTACGAGCAGTACTTC. Amino acid sequence: CAWSAFRDRGAYEQYF.

The V call is TRBV3-1 (or the pseudogene TRBV3-2), the J call TRBJ1-5; D is possibly TRBD1 (6 bases). From germline, CDR1 is LGHDT and CDR2 YNNKEL (reference sequence). There are 19 residues in the CDR3. Trimming cost V 1 base and J 4 bases, with 23 bases left between them. The CDR3 spells CASSQGAQTGNGLNQPQHF. CDR3 bases: TGTGCCAGCAGCCAAGGAGCTCAGACAGGAAACGGCCTAAATCAGCCCCAGCATTTT.

The genes are TRBV11-2 and TRBJ2-3; TRBD2 matches at 9 bases. The V gene's germline CDR1 is SGHAT and CDR2 FQNNGV. The CDR3 spans 14 residues. The V and J ends lost 7 bases and 4 bases, in that order; junction bases with no gene match: 6. CDR3: CASNVAGAPDTQYF. The CDR3 coding sequence is TGTGCCAGCAACGTAGCGGGAGCCCCAGATACGCAGTATTTT.

V and J are TRBV12-5 and TRBJ2-1; unclear D gene. CDR3 length: 16 residues. V lost 5 bases and J lost 2, with 16 bases in between. From germline, CDR1 is LGHNT and CDR2 FRNRAP. As DNA, the CDR3 is TGTGCTAGTGGTCCTAGTGCCCCTTCCCCCTACAATGAGCAGTTCTTC. Translation: CASGPSAPSPYNEQFF. Drawing the rest from reference TRBV12-5 and TRBJ2-1, the complete variable domain is DARVTQTPRHKVTEMGQEVTMRCQPILGHNTVFWYRQTMMQGLELLAYFRNRAPLDDSGMPKDRFSAEMPDATLATLKIQPSEPRDSAVYFCASGPSAPSPYNEQFFGPGTRLTVL.